Below are 19 T cell receptor beta chains sequenced from a single sample in a study of T cells after yellow fever vaccination. One entry per CDR3 protein results from TCRdb running MiXCR on the 5' RACE reads. The sample contains approximately 510,000 distinct CDR3 sequences, 21% of which appear only once. The sample consisted of PBMCs, taken approximately 22 days after the first yellow fever vaccination. The receptors were sampled from a man aged 18 to 30 who received the YFV17D yellow fever vaccine.

The table lists this clonotype with a few counts. At one end, the junction sequence differs from germline, possibly due to a read error. The chain joins TRBV7-9 to TRBJ2-1; weak D call: TRBD2 (6 bases). The germline CDR1 and CDR2 sequences are SEHNR and FQNEAQ (reference sequence). The CDR3 is 14 amino acids. Here the CDR3 reads CASSLASYYNEQFF. The CDR3 bases are TGTGCCAGCAGCCTAGCGAGTTACTACAATGAGCAGTTCTTC.

The V and J genes are TRBV4-2 and TRBJ2-1, with D unresolved. V gave up 4 bases and J gave up 3 bases, with 22 bases separating them. This CDR3 is built from 18 residues. From germline, CDR1 is LGHNA and CDR2 YNFKEQ. CDR3 sequence: CASSPLGIDGLGYNEQFF. The CDR3 DNA sequence: TGTGCCAGCAGCCCCCTTGGAATTGACGGTCTTGGCTACAATGAGCAGTTCTTC.

The chain is built from TRBV7-2 and TRBJ1-3; possible D gene TRBD1, 5 bases. Germline CDR1 SGHTA, CDR2 FQGNSA. This CDR3 spans 15 amino acids. The germline V and J ends were trimmed by 1 base and 3 bases, with 10 bases remaining between them. CDR3 sequence (DNA): TGTGCCAGCAGCTTAGGGGGACTTTATGGAAACACCATATATTTT. Translation: CASSLGGLYGNTIYF. Drawing the rest from reference TRBV7-2 and TRBJ1-3, the complete variable domain is GAGVSQSPSNKVTEKGKDVELRCDPISGHTALYWYRQSLGQGLEFLIYFQGNSAPDKSGLPSDRFSAERTGGSVSTLTIQRTQQEDSAVYLCASSLGGLYGNTIYFGEGSWLTVV.

This clonotype appeared a few times. V is TRBV11-2 and J is TRBJ2-1, with no clear D. The CDR3 runs 13 residues. Trimming took off 1 base at V and 7 bases at J, with 8 bases between the two ends. Germline V gene data show CDR1 as SGHAT and CDR2 as FQNNGV. The CDR3 reads CASSLAAWNEQFF. As DNA, the CDR3 is TGTGCCAGCAGCTTAGCCGCGTGGAATGAGCAGTTCTTC.

This clonotype occurred a few times. The chain combines TRBV12-3 or TRBV12-4 with TRBJ1-2, with 9 bases identical to TRBD1. The CDR3 is made up of 13 amino acids. Losses at the gene ends were 6 bases for V and 7 bases for J; bases not matched to a gene: 6. The CDR3 spells CASRTGGESGYTF. CDR3 sequence (DNA): TGTGCCAGCAGGACAGGGGGAGAAAGTGGCTACACCTTC.

This clonotype was observed a few times. V usage is TRBV12-3 or TRBV12-4 and J usage is TRBJ2-7, with D hard to call. V lost 4 bases and J 3 bases, leaving 13 bases between the germline ends. The CDR3 is made up of 14 amino acids. The CDR3 DNA reads TGTGCCAGCAGTTCTTTTGGGTTTCGCTACGAGCAGTACTTC. Amino acids: CASSSFGFRYEQYF.

The CDR3 nucleotides read TGTGCCAGCAGTCCCCTCGGCAATCAGCCCCAGCATTTT. Translation: CASSPLGNQPQHF. The J gene is TRBJ1-5, the V gene TRBV6-2 or TRBV6-3; no firm D call. The CDR3 length is 13 residues. The germline V gene has CDR1 MNHEY and CDR2 SVGEGT. V was pared by 5 bases and J by 2 bases, with 7 bases between.

This clonotype was detected only a few times. V gene TRBV5-1 combines with J gene TRBJ2-5, with D hard to call. Germline values: CDR1 SGHRS, CDR2 YFSETQ. This CDR3 spans 14 amino acids. Deletions cut 2 bases from V and 1 base from J, with 9 bases between. CDR3 in amino acids: CASSFQDLQETQYF. The CDR3 DNA is TGCGCCAGCAGCTTTCAGGACCTCCAAGAGACCCAGTACTTC.

The J gene is TRBJ2-2, the V gene TRBV7-3, with D possibly called TRBD1 or TRBD2 (6 bases each). Trimming shortened V by 5 bases and J by 2 bases, and 15 bases separated the two germline ends. The CDR3 runs to 16 residues. CDR1 and CDR2 (germline): SGHTA, FQGTGA. CDR3 sequence (DNA): TGTGCCAGCAGCCTCTACGGGGGCGTCAACACCGGGGAGCTGTTTTTT. It translates to CASSLYGGVNTGELFF.

This clonotype was found a few times. The chain employs TRBV12-3 or TRBV12-4 and TRBJ1-1, with D perhaps TRBD1 (5 bases). Trimming removed 6 bases at V and 3 bases at J, with 11 bases between. The CDR3 length is 13 residues. CDR3 nucleotide sequence: TGTGCCAGCAGGGAAGGGGAGTACACTGAAGCTTTCTTT. It yields the protein CASREGEYTEAFF.

The genes are TRBV4-3 and TRBJ1-2, with a tentative D call TRBD1 (5 bases). Germline V lookup: CDR1 LGHNA, CDR2 YSLEER. The CDR3 consists of 15 residues. The V gene lost 4 bases and the J gene lost 3 bases, with 15 bases spanning the gap. CDR3 loop: CASSLGGGSHYGYTF. The CDR3 bases are TGCGCCAGCAGCCTCGGGGGGGGAAGCCACTATGGCTACACCTTC.

The gene calls are TRBV19 and TRBJ2-3; TRBD1 might be the D (5 bases). Germline CDR1 and CDR2: LNHDA and SQIVND (reference sequence). V was shortened by 3 bases and J by 1 base, with 8 bases between the two germline ends. The CDR3 contains 14 residues. The CDR3 nucleotides read TGTGCCAGTAGTATTTTAGGGGGCACAGATACGCAGTATTTT. Translation: CASSILGGTDTQYF.

This clonotype came up a few times. In DNA, the CDR3 is TGCGCCAGCAGCCAAGATCCCCCCGCTAGCGGGGGTGTGACAGATACGCAGTATTTT. Its protein is CASSQDPPASGGVTDTQYF. The chain employs TRBV4-3 and TRBJ2-3, with 10 bases lining up with TRBD2. The CDR3 runs to 19 residues. In germline, CDR1 is LGHNA, CDR2 YSLEER. Trimming took 0 bases from V and 3 from J; bases not matched to a gene: 12.

The chain couples TRBV7-6 to TRBJ2-7; D remains unclear. The CDR3 runs 13 residues. Trimming took 5 bases from V and 3 from J, leaving 11 bases between them. CDR1 and CDR2 from the germline V gene are SGHVS and FNYEAQ. The CDR3: CASSLGPFYEQYV. CDR3 bases: TGTGCCAGCAGCCTCGGACCTTTCTACGAGCAGTACGTC.

The chain joins TRBV6-2 or TRBV6-3 to TRBJ1-1; the D is unclear. Germline values: CDR1 MNHEY, CDR2 SVGEGT. The CDR3 is made up of 16 amino acids. V was clipped by 5 bases and J by 0 bases, with 16 bases between them. CDR3 amino acids: CASSDTVRSMNTEAFF. CDR3 nucleotides: TGTGCCAGCAGTGACACAGTGAGGAGCATGAACACTGAAGCTTTCTTT.

This clonotype was observed a handful of times. J is TRBJ1-1 and V is TRBV29-1; D is unresolved. The germline V and J ends were trimmed by 6 bases and 1 base, with 9 bases remaining between them. Per germline, CDR1 SQVTM and CDR2 ANQGSEA. The CDR3 is 12 amino acids. In DNA form, the CDR3 reads TGCAGCGTCGCTACCGGGAACACTGAAGCTTTCTTT. This codes for CSVATGNTEAFF.

The chain links TRBV13 to TRBJ1-2; 12 nucleotides agree with TRBD1. V dropped 8 bases and J dropped 8; count of bases not matched to a gene: 9. This CDR3 contains 14 residues. Germline loops: CDR1 PRHDT, CDR2 FYEKMQ (reference sequence). The CDR3 coding sequence is TGTGCCAGCCGTGAGGGACAGGGGGCTTACGGCTACACCTTC. Translation: CASREGQGAYGYTF.

The sample holds a few counts of this clonotype. The gene calls are TRBV3-1 and TRBJ2-1; 8 positions agree with TRBD2. This CDR3 is built from 15 residues. J was trimmed by 6 bases and V by 8 bases; bases with no gene match: 12. The germline CDR1 and CDR2 sequences are LGHDT and YNNKEL (reference sequence). In DNA, the CDR3 is TGTGCCAGCTGCCCCGGGGGGGGGCCCAGCAATGAGCAGTTCTTC. It yields the protein CASCPGGGPSNEQFF.

This clonotype was observed a handful of times. The genes are TRBV6-1 and TRBJ2-3; 11 bases match TRBD2. The CDR3 consists of 14 residues. J lost 4 bases, V lost 6 bases, and 3 bases had no gene match. The germline V gene encodes CDR1 MNHNS and CDR2 SASEGT. The CDR3 region is CASRGSGGADTQYF. Here the CDR3 DNA reads TGTGCCAGCAGGGGTAGCGGGGGGGCAGATACGCAGTATTTT.